These T cell receptor beta chains were read from a single sample in a study of cytomegalovirus exposure and HLA in healthy donors. Assay: immunoSEQ multiplex PCR; the TCRdb copy retains only in-frame clones and omits some. The sample shows around 220,000 clones, 60% to 80% of them seen only once. Input material: PBMCs. The receptors shown here come from a man younger than 30 in good health and CMV-seronegative. Each CDR3 is given with its conserved first and last residue. The D gene is left open where the match is weak. Rows may omit the clone size; those that give it use once, few, many or a size class.

d_call: -
clone_size: -
j_call: TRBJ2-1
v_call: TRBV21-1
cdr3_nt: TGTGCCAGCAGCTCAAGGGACAGATTATCGAGCCGGCAGTTCTTC
cdr3_aa: CASSSRDRLSSRQFF

d_call: TRBD1
clone_size: -
j_call: TRBJ1-5
v_call: TRBV19
cdr3_nt: TGTGCCAGTAGACTCACAGGGGGCAACAATCAGCCCCAGCATTTT
cdr3_aa: CASRLTGGNNQPQHF

d_call: TRBD1
clone_size: -
j_call: TRBJ1-2
v_call: TRBV27
cdr3_nt: TGTGCCAGCAGTTTAATGGGGACAGAGAACTATGGCTACACCTTC
cdr3_aa: CASSLMGTENYGYTF

d_call: TRBD2
clone_size: -
j_call: TRBJ2-7
v_call: TRBV11-2
cdr3_nt: TGTGCCAGCAGCTTAGATGAGTGGGCGGGAGGGCCCGGCGAGCAGTACTTC
cdr3_aa: CASSLDEWAGGPGEQYF

d_call: TRBD1
clone_size: -
j_call: TRBJ2-5
v_call: TRBV7-3
cdr3_nt: TGTGCCAGCAGCCAAGACAGGGGACGGGAGACCCAGTACTTC
cdr3_aa: CASSQDRGRETQYF

d_call: TRBD1
clone_size: -
j_call: TRBJ1-1
v_call: TRBV19
cdr3_nt: TGTGCCAGTAAGGGGGCAGGGGGTGGAACTGAAGCTTTCTTT
cdr3_aa: CASKGAGGGTEAFF

d_call: -
clone_size: -
j_call: TRBJ2-2
v_call: TRBV15
cdr3_nt: TGTGCCACCAGCAGAGGGACACCCGGGGAGCTGTTTTTT
cdr3_aa: CATSRGTPGELFF

d_call: -
clone_size: -
j_call: TRBJ2-7
v_call: TRBV2
cdr3_nt: TGTGCCAGCAGCTGGCCCCAGGGGGAGCAGTACTTC
cdr3_aa: CASSWPQGEQYF

d_call: -
clone_size: -
j_call: TRBJ1-2
v_call: TRBV19
cdr3_nt: TGTGCCAGTAGTATCTGGACAGTCGATGGCTACACCTTC
cdr3_aa: CASSIWTVDGYTF

d_call: -
clone_size: -
j_call: TRBJ1-1
v_call: TRBV10-3
cdr3_nt: TGTGCCATCAGTTTTGGACAGAGAAACACTGAAGCTTTCTTT
cdr3_aa: CAISFGQRNTEAFF

d_call: -
clone_size: -
j_call: TRBJ1-2
v_call: TRBV5-3
cdr3_nt: TGTGCCAGAAGCTTGGTCGCTCAGGGCGGCTATGGCTACACCTTC
cdr3_aa: CARSLVAQGGYGYTF

d_call: -
clone_size: -
j_call: TRBJ2-7
v_call: TRBV30
cdr3_nt: TGTGCCTGGGGGAGGACCTACGAGCAGTACTTC
cdr3_aa: CAWGRTYEQYF

d_call: TRBD2
clone_size: -
j_call: TRBJ2-3
v_call: TRBV4-3
cdr3_nt: TGCGCCAGCAGCCAAAGAGGACTAGCGGGGGGGATAGATACGCAGTATTTT
cdr3_aa: CASSQRGLAGGIDTQYF

d_call: -
clone_size: -
j_call: TRBJ2-3
v_call: TRBV28
cdr3_nt: TGTGCCAGCAGTTCCATCATTTCCCAGCAGTATTTT
cdr3_aa: CASSSIISQQYF

d_call: TRBD1
clone_size: -
j_call: TRBJ1-2
v_call: TRBV9
cdr3_nt: TGTGCCAGCAGCGAGAGCCGGACAGGGAATAACTATGGCTACACCTTC
cdr3_aa: CASSESRTGNNYGYTF

d_call: TRBD2
clone_size: -
j_call: TRBJ2-1
v_call: TRBV2
cdr3_nt: TGTGCCAGCAGTCGACTAGCGCGCCGCAACTACAATGAGCAGTTCTTC
cdr3_aa: CASSRLARRNYNEQFF

d_call: TRBD1
clone_size: -
j_call: TRBJ1-2
v_call: TRBV7-8
cdr3_nt: TGTGCCAGCAGCCCGGGACAGGGGAGCGGCTACACCTTC
cdr3_aa: CASSPGQGSGYTF

d_call: TRBD1
clone_size: -
j_call: TRBJ2-7
v_call: TRBV13
cdr3_nt: TGTGCCAGCAGCCTGGGACAGAAATACGAGCAGTACTTC
cdr3_aa: CASSLGQKYEQYF

d_call: TRBD1
clone_size: -
j_call: TRBJ1-2
v_call: TRBV6-5
cdr3_nt: TGTGCCAGCAGTCCACAGGGGGCCACGGGGTATGGCTACACCTTC
cdr3_aa: CASSPQGATGYGYTF

d_call: TRBD2
clone_size: -
j_call: TRBJ2-2
v_call: TRBV7-8
cdr3_nt: TGTGCCAGCAGGGAACTAGCGGGGGATACCGGGGAGCTGTTTTTT
cdr3_aa: CASRELAGDTGELFF

d_call: TRBD2
clone_size: -
j_call: TRBJ2-5
v_call: TRBV5-1
cdr3_nt: TGCGCCAGCAGCTCCAGACTAGCGGGAAGGGAAGAGACCCAGTACTTC
cdr3_aa: CASSSRLAGREETQYF

d_call: -
clone_size: -
j_call: TRBJ1-5
v_call: TRBV15
cdr3_nt: TGTGCCACCAGCGGCTATCCGGGACAGCCCCAGCATTTT
cdr3_aa: CATSGYPGQPQHF

d_call: -
clone_size: -
j_call: TRBJ2-3
v_call: TRBV6-1
cdr3_nt: TGTGCCAGCAGTGAATGGACTTCCTCCCCAGATACGCAGTATTTT
cdr3_aa: CASSEWTSSPDTQYF

d_call: -
clone_size: -
j_call: TRBJ2-5
v_call: TRBV28
cdr3_nt: TGTGCCAGCAGTACCCGGACAGTGGCACTTCAAGAGACCCAGTACTTC
cdr3_aa: CASSTRTVALQETQYF

d_call: -
clone_size: once
j_call: TRBJ1-2
v_call: TRBV12-5
cdr3_nt: TGTGCTAGTGCTCCTACCCCCGTTTATGGCTACACCTTC
cdr3_aa: CASAPTPVYGYTF

d_call: -
clone_size: -
j_call: TRBJ2-1
v_call: TRBV27
cdr3_nt: TGTGCCAGCAGTTTAACGGAGTACAATGAGCAGTTCTTC
cdr3_aa: CASSLTEYNEQFF

d_call: TRBD1
clone_size: -
j_call: TRBJ2-2
v_call: TRBV28
cdr3_nt: TGTGCCAGCGTAGACAGGGCCGGGGAGCTGTTTTTT
cdr3_aa: CASVDRAGELFF

d_call: TRBD1
clone_size: -
j_call: TRBJ2-3
v_call: TRBV6-5
cdr3_nt: TGTGCCAGCAGCTCAGGGGGCGGCACAGATACGCAGTATTTT
cdr3_aa: CASSSGGGTDTQYF

d_call: -
clone_size: -
j_call: TRBJ1-3
v_call: TRBV6-1
cdr3_nt: TGTGCCAGCAGTGTAGAGGGAAACACCATATATTTT
cdr3_aa: CASSVEGNTIYF

d_call: TRBD1
clone_size: -
j_call: TRBJ1-3
v_call: TRBV6-6
cdr3_nt: TGTGCCAGCAGAGCGAGGACAGGGGCTGGAAACACCATATATTTT
cdr3_aa: CASRARTGAGNTIYF

d_call: TRBD1
clone_size: -
j_call: TRBJ2-1
v_call: TRBV18
cdr3_nt: TGTGCCAGCTCACCAAAGACAGGGTCTGAGCAGTTCTTC
cdr3_aa: CASSPKTGSEQFF

d_call: -
clone_size: -
j_call: TRBJ1-1
v_call: TRBV5-1
cdr3_nt: TGCGCCAGCAGCTTGGCGGGGACTAACACTGAAGCTTTCTTT
cdr3_aa: CASSLAGTNTEAFF

d_call: -
clone_size: -
j_call: TRBJ2-3
v_call: TRBV6-6
cdr3_nt: TGTGCCACGAAACTCGGTAAAACAGATACGCAGTATTTT
cdr3_aa: CATKLGKTDTQYF

d_call: -
clone_size: once
j_call: TRBJ2-1
v_call: TRBV5-8
cdr3_nt: TGTGCCAGCAGCGGTGGAGGGGCGAGCTCCTACAATGAGCAGTTCTTC
cdr3_aa: CASSGGGASSYNEQFF

d_call: -
clone_size: -
j_call: TRBJ1-3
v_call: TRBV5-1
cdr3_nt: TGCGCCAGCTCACAGGGAAGTACCTCTGGAAACACCATATATTTT
cdr3_aa: CASSQGSTSGNTIYF

d_call: -
clone_size: -
j_call: TRBJ2-3
v_call: TRBV14
cdr3_nt: TGTGCCAGCAGCCAGGGGACACTTAGCACAGATACGCAGTATTTT
cdr3_aa: CASSQGTLSTDTQYF

d_call: -
clone_size: -
j_call: TRBJ2-7
v_call: TRBV4-2
cdr3_nt: TGTGCCAGCAGCCAAGATCGGGGGGGACAGATCTACGAGCAGTACTTC
cdr3_aa: CASSQDRGGQIYEQYF

d_call: -
clone_size: -
j_call: TRBJ1-2
v_call: TRBV5-4
cdr3_nt: TGTGCCAGCAGCTTGGACAGGGTGAACTATGGCTACACCTTC
cdr3_aa: CASSLDRVNYGYTF

d_call: -
clone_size: -
j_call: TRBJ2-2
v_call: TRBV30
cdr3_nt: TGTGCCTGGATTATGAACACCGGGGAGCTGTTTTTT
cdr3_aa: CAWIMNTGELFF

d_call: TRBD2
clone_size: -
j_call: TRBJ2-2
v_call: TRBV29-1
cdr3_nt: TGCAGCGTAGAGGGAGGGGCCAACACCGGGGAGCTGTTTTTT
cdr3_aa: CSVEGGANTGELFF

d_call: -
clone_size: -
j_call: TRBJ2-3
v_call: TRBV7-9
cdr3_nt: TGTTCCAGCAGCTTAGAAGGTCAGGGAAGCACAGATACGCAGTATTTT
cdr3_aa: CSSSLEGQGSTDTQYF

d_call: -
clone_size: -
j_call: TRBJ2-5
v_call: TRBV30
cdr3_nt: TGTGCCTGGATAGGGGAAGAGACCCAGTACTTC
cdr3_aa: CAWIGEETQYF

d_call: TRBD2
clone_size: few
j_call: TRBJ2-7
v_call: TRBV5-1
cdr3_nt: TGCGCCAGCAGCTTGGAAGCGGGGGGCGGTGAGCAGTACTTC
cdr3_aa: CASSLEAGGGEQYF

d_call: -
clone_size: few
j_call: TRBJ1-2
v_call: TRBV6-6
cdr3_nt: TGTGCCAGCAGTTACTTAACAGGGTTTGGCTACACCTTC
cdr3_aa: CASSYLTGFGYTF

d_call: -
clone_size: -
j_call: TRBJ1-4
v_call: TRBV7-9
cdr3_nt: TGTGCCAGCAGCCCTCGGGGAGGAAATGAAAAACTGTTTTTT
cdr3_aa: CASSPRGGNEKLFF

d_call: -
clone_size: once
j_call: TRBJ2-1
v_call: TRBV5-1
cdr3_nt: TGCGCCAGCAGCTTGGTGGCGGGTGACAATGAGCAGTTCTTC
cdr3_aa: CASSLVAGDNEQFF

d_call: -
clone_size: once
j_call: TRBJ2-5
v_call: TRBV7-9
cdr3_nt: TGTGCCAGCAGCTTACTTGTGGTAGGAGAAGAGACCCAGTACTTC
cdr3_aa: CASSLLVVGEETQYF